A selection of T cell receptor beta chains follows, all from one sample in a study of CD8+ T cells in alopecia areata. Here immunoSEQ multiplex PCR was the method, and the copy in TCRdb shows in-frame clones only, minus some. The table lists around 300,000 clones, around 64% of them singletons. The sequences come from CD4+ T cells sorted from blood, collected around week 54, from a patient treated with tofacitinib. The receptors originated from a human donor with alopecia areata. Each CDR3 is given with its conserved first and last residue. D genes are given only for firm matches. Size values are once, few and many counts, or a class for expanded clones, and some rows have none.

J gene: TRBJ2-7; V gene: TRBV29-1; D gene: NA; clone size: once; CDR3 DNA: TGCAGCGTCCGGGACCCCCGGGTCTACGAGCAGTACTTC; CDR3 protein: CSVRDPRVYEQYF
J gene: TRBJ1-1; V gene: TRBV30; D gene: NA; clone size: NA; CDR3 DNA: TGTGCCTGGAGTCGGGGCCCTGGCACTGAAGCTTTCTTT; CDR3 protein: CAWSRGPGTEAFF
J gene: TRBJ2-7; V gene: TRBV7-2; D gene: TRBD2; clone size: few; CDR3 DNA: TGTGCCAGCAGCCGGACTAGCTACGAGCAGTACTTC; CDR3 protein: CASSRTSYEQYF
J gene: TRBJ2-1; V gene: TRBV29-1; D gene: NA; clone size: once; CDR3 DNA: TGCAGCGTTGATCAGGGAAGTTTGGACACTGGTGAGCAGTTCTTC; CDR3 protein: CSVDQGSLDTGEQFF
J gene: TRBJ2-1; V gene: TRBV5-1; D gene: NA; clone size: few; CDR3 DNA: TGCGCCAGCAGCTTGATTCGGGGGGCCGATAATGAGCAGTTCTTC; CDR3 protein: CASSLIRGADNEQFF
J gene: TRBJ1-5; V gene: TRBV30; D gene: NA; clone size: NA; CDR3 DNA: TGTGCCTGGAGTAGCTCAGGGTTTATGCCCCAGCATTTT; CDR3 protein: CAWSSSGFMPQHF
J gene: TRBJ2-3; V gene: TRBV4-1; D gene: NA; clone size: NA; CDR3 DNA: TGCGCCAGCAGCCACATGCGAGATACGCAGTATTTT; CDR3 protein: CASSHMRDTQYF
J gene: TRBJ2-1; V gene: TRBV5-1; D gene: NA; clone size: NA; CDR3 DNA: TGCGCCAGCAGCTTGACAGCCTTGGATGAGCAGTTCTTC; CDR3 protein: CASSLTALDEQFF
J gene: TRBJ1-6; V gene: TRBV7-8; D gene: NA; clone size: NA; CDR3 DNA: TGTGCCAGCAGCTTAGAGGCGGGTTGGAATTCACCCCTCCACTTT; CDR3 protein: CASSLEAGWNSPLHF
J gene: TRBJ2-1; V gene: TRBV9; D gene: TRBD2; clone size: NA; CDR3 DNA: TGTGCCAGCAGCGCTAGCGGGGGGAATTGGTATGAGCAGTTCTTC; CDR3 protein: CASSASGGNWYEQFF
J gene: TRBJ1-2; V gene: TRBV27; D gene: NA; clone size: NA; CDR3 DNA: TGTGCCAGCAGTTTAGAACAGTCAAACTATGGCTACACCTTC; CDR3 protein: CASSLEQSNYGYTF
J gene: TRBJ1-4; V gene: TRBV15; D gene: NA; clone size: NA; CDR3 DNA: TGTGCCACCAGCAGAGGCAGGCTGACTAATGAAAAACTGTTTTTT; CDR3 protein: CATSRGRLTNEKLFF
J gene: TRBJ2-4; V gene: TRBV4-3; D gene: TRBD1; clone size: NA; CDR3 DNA: TGCGCCAGCAGCCAAGGTTACAGGGGTGTAGCCAAAAACATTCAGTACTTC; CDR3 protein: CASSQGYRGVAKNIQYF
J gene: TRBJ1-5; V gene: TRBV5-6; D gene: NA; clone size: NA; CDR3 DNA: TGTGCCAGCAGCTTGGGAGTATATTCGGGTCAGCCCCAGCATTTT; CDR3 protein: CASSLGVYSGQPQHF
J gene: TRBJ1-5; V gene: TRBV6-6; D gene: NA; clone size: NA; CDR3 DNA: TGTGCCAGCGATAGGGAGCGGCAGCCCCAGCATTTT; CDR3 protein: CASDRERQPQHF
J gene: TRBJ1-1; V gene: TRBV7-6; D gene: NA; clone size: NA; CDR3 DNA: TGTGCCAGCAGCCCTTCCTCGGCGGGAGCTTTCTTT; CDR3 protein: CASSPSSAGAFF